The 16 T cell receptor beta chains listed next were all sequenced from one sample in a study of identical twins. In TCRdb, the 5' RACE reads were re-called with MiXCR into one record per CDR3 protein. The data show 220,000 or so distinct CDR3 sequences, 5.5% to 8% seen once. The same data also contributed to another study, on yellow fever vaccine responses in identical twins.

Sequenced input: memory (CD45RO+) T cells sorted from blood. These receptors all stem from a woman between 18 and 29 years old in good health.

Ten or more counts support this clonotype. This chain uses TRBV7-8 with TRBJ2-1; possible D gene TRBD2, 6 bases. The CDR3 has 16 residues. CDR1 and CDR2 (germline): SGHVS, FQNEAQ. With 5 bases removed from V and 1 base from J, the gap between germline ends came to 15 bases. CDR3 sequence: CASSHRSGESYNEQFF. CDR3 DNA: TGTGCCAGCAGCCATAGATCGGGGGAGTCCTACAATGAGCAGTTCTTC.

This clonotype was observed many times. The J gene is TRBJ2-2, the V gene TRBV19; D perhaps matches TRBD2 (6 bases). Trimming took off 8 bases at V and 5 bases at J, with 12 bases between the two ends. In germline, CDR1 is LNHDA, CDR2 SQIVND (reference sequence). The CDR3 length is 13 residues. DNA of the CDR3: TGTGCCAGTCTCGGGGGACGGACCGGGGAGCTGTTTTTT. This encodes CASLGGRTGELFF. The full variable domain, with the rest looked up from reference TRBV19 and TRBJ2-2, is DGGITQSPKYLFRKEGQNVTLSCEQNLNHDAMYWYRQDPGQGLRLIYYSQIVNDFQKGDIAEGYSVSREKKESFPLTVTSAQKNPTAFYLCASLGGRTGELFFGEGSRLTVL.

This clonotype was recorded many times. This chain uses TRBV4-2 with TRBJ2-1; TRBD2 agrees at 10 bases. The V and J ends lost 9 bases and 8 bases, in that order; junction bases with no gene match: 7. Germline CDR1 reads LGHNA; CDR2 reads YNFKEQ. CDR3 length: 13 amino acids. The CDR3 nucleotides read TGTGCCAGTTCTAGCGGGAGTGGGGATGAGCAGTTCTTC. Translated, it gives CASSSGSGDEQFF.

V usage is TRBV20-1 and J usage is TRBJ2-1; 8 nucleotides agree with TRBD2. The CDR3 sequence is 14 residues long. Losses at the gene ends were 3 bases for V and 2 bases for J; bases not matched to a gene: 3. The germline V gene has CDR1 DFQATT and CDR2 SNEGSKA (reference sequence). DNA of the CDR3: TGCAGTGCTAGGACGGGACTAGCCTACAATGAGCAGTTCTTC. This gives the protein CSARTGLAYNEQFF.

This clonotype was seen a few times. The rearrangement uses TRBV12-3 or TRBV12-4 and TRBJ2-3; 7 positions agree with TRBD2. Germline trimming cut 7 bases from V and 2 bases from J; bases unmatched to any gene: 15. The CDR3 is 17 residues long. The CDR3: CASTSRGVSGFTDTQYF. As DNA, the CDR3 is TGTGCCAGCACTTCCCGAGGAGTTAGCGGGTTCACAGATACGCAGTATTTT.

The rearrangement links TRBV5-1 to TRBJ1-4; D is possibly TRBD1 (6 bases). V shed 4 bases and J shed 2 bases, with 9 bases lying between them. In germline, CDR1 is SGHRS, CDR2 YFSETQ. This CDR3 spans 14 amino acids. This chain's CDR3 is CASSRDRTNEKLFF. CDR3 bases: TGCGCCAGCAGCCGAGACAGGACTAATGAAAAACTGTTTTTT.

This clonotype was counted between two and nine times. The chain uses TRBV28 and TRBJ1-1, with 7 bases identical to TRBD1. Trimming removed 8 bases from V and 2 bases from J; junction bases left unmatched: 11. Germline V gives CDR1 MDHEN, CDR2 SYDVKM. The length of the CDR3 is 15 residues. The CDR3 nucleotides read TGTGCCAGCGGAACCGGGACAGCGTTTAACACTGAAGCTTTCTTT. This sequence encodes CASGTGTAFNTEAFF.

This clonotype has just a few counts. The chain has TRBV9 and TRBJ2-3, with 8 bases that match TRBD2. The germline CDR1 and CDR2 sequences are SGDLS and YYNGEE. The CDR3 contains 16 residues. V trimming: 3 bases; J trimming: 1 base; junction bases outside the gene matches: 7. Here the CDR3 reads CASSARLATGTDTQYF. Written as DNA, the CDR3 is TGTGCCAGCAGCGCCCGACTAGCGACGGGCACAGATACGCAGTATTTT.

This clonotype appeared many times. The V and J genes are TRBV12-3 or TRBV12-4 and TRBJ1-3, with D unresolved. With 8 bases removed from V and 0 bases from J, the gap between germline ends came to 17 bases. This CDR3 has 16 residues. The CDR3 protein is CASARAVGISGNTIYF. DNA of the CDR3: TGTGCCAGCGCCCGGGCGGTTGGGATCTCTGGAAACACCATATATTTT.

The chain recombines TRBV9 with TRBJ2-3; no reliable D call. CDR1 and CDR2 (germline): SGDLS, YYNGEE. Trimming stripped 4 bases from V and 5 bases from J, with 14 bases between. CDR3 length: 14 residues. CDR3 sequence (DNA): TGTGCCAGCAGCCCTCGGCCGTTGGGAGATACGCAGTATTTT. Protein product: CASSPRPLGDTQYF.

This clonotype was detected ten times or more. J is TRBJ2-1 and V is TRBV5-1; 10 bases are shared with TRBD2. The CDR3 is made up of 14 amino acids. Looked up from germline, CDR1 is SGHRS and CDR2 is YFSETQ. V shed 1 base, J shed 9 bases, and the junction held 4 bases outside the gene matches. The CDR3 here is CASSLIQREGEQFF. CDR3 sequence (DNA): TGCGCCAGCAGCTTGATACAGCGGGAGGGTGAGCAGTTCTTC.

The gene calls are TRBV3-1 and TRBJ2-1, with TRBD1 matching over 9 bases. In germline, CDR1 is LGHDT, CDR2 YNNKEL (reference sequence). Unmatched junction bases numbered 8, after V lost 2 bases and J lost 15 bases. The length of the CDR3 is 13 residues. The CDR3 nucleotides are TGTGCCAGCAGCCAAAACCCCGGGACAGGGCCGTTCTTC. Translated: CASSQNPGTGPFF.

This clonotype was observed many times. The rearrangement uses TRBV7-9 and TRBJ1-1, with D possibly matching TRBD1 (5 bases). The V gene's germline CDR1 is SEHNR and CDR2 FQNEAQ (reference sequence). CDR3 length equals 15 residues. V lost 5 bases and J 0 bases, leaving 13 bases between the germline ends. The DNA of the CDR3 is TGTGCCAGCAGCAAAAAGACAGAAATGAACACTGAAGCTTTCTTT. Translated: CASSKKTEMNTEAFF.

The chain recombines TRBV5-4 with TRBJ1-1, with D perhaps matching TRBD1 (6 bases). Trimming took off 6 bases at V and 3 bases at J, with 18 bases between the two ends. Germline values: CDR1 SGHNT, CDR2 YYREEE (reference sequence). The CDR3 has 15 amino acids. CDR3 in DNA: TGTGCCAGCACCCTTGGGGGGGGCTTCGACACTGAAGCTTTCTTT. Its translation: CASTLGGGFDTEAFF. Drawing the rest from reference TRBV5-4 and TRBJ1-1, the complete variable domain is ETGVTQSPTHLIKTRGQQVTLRCSSQSGHNTVSWYQQALGQGPQFIFQYYREEENGRGNFPPRFSGLQFPNYSSELNVNALELDDSALYLCASTLGGGFDTEAFFGQGTRLTVV.

This clonotype was seen a few times. The chain uses TRBV15 and TRBJ2-3, with D possibly being TRBD2 (7 bases). Per germline, CDR1 LNHNV and CDR2 YYDKDF (reference sequence). V shed 4 bases and J shed 4 bases, with 15 bases lying between them. The CDR3 contains 15 residues. CDR3 loop: CATSTTGGASDTQYF. The CDR3 nucleotides read TGTGCCACCAGCACCACGGGGGGCGCGTCAGATACGCAGTATTTT. Combining the CDR3 with reference TRBV15 and TRBJ2-3 gives the whole variable domain DAMVIQNPRYQVTQFGKPVTLSCSQTLNHNVMYWYQQKSSQAPKLLFHYYDKDFNNEADTPDNFQSRRPNTSFCFLDIRSPGLGDTAMYLCATSTTGGASDTQYFGPGTRLTVL.

This clonotype has just a few counts. V and J are TRBV19 and TRBJ2-3; TRBD1 might be the D (5 bases). Trimming removed 3 bases at V and 4 bases at J, with 11 bases between. The CDR3 has 14 residues. From germline, CDR1 is LNHDA and CDR2 SQIVND (reference sequence). The CDR3 bases are TGTGCCAGTAGTATGGTTCTAGGGGCAGATACGCAGTATTTT. It is translated as CASSMVLGADTQYF.